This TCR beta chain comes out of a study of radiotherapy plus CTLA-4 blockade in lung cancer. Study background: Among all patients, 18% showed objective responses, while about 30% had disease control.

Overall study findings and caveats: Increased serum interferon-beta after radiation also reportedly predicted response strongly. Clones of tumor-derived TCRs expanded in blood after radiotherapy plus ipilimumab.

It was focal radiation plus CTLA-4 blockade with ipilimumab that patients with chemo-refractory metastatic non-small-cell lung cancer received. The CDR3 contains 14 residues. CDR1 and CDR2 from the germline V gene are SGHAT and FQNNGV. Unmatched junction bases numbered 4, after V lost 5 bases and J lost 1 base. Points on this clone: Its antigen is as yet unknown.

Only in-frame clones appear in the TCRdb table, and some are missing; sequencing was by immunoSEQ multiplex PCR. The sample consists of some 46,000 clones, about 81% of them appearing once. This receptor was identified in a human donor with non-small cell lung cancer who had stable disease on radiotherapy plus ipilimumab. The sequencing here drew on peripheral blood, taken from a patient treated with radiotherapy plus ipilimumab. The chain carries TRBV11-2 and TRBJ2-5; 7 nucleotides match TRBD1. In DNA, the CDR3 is TGTGCCAGCAGCCCAAGGGACAGCCAAGAGACCCAGTACTTC. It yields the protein CASSPRDSQETQYF.